Following are 30 T cell receptor beta chains from one sample sequenced in a study of glioma-infiltrating T cells. The iRepertoire nested amplicon-rescue multiplex PCR amplified TCR alpha and beta CDR3s from RNA. TCRdb itself ran the multiplex PCR reads through MiXCR, one entry per CDR3 protein. Among around 350,000 distinct CDR3 sequences listed, about two fifths were seen once. Sequencing was performed on glioma tissue, nonneoplastic brain tissue, or PBMCs (not recorded which). These receptors were collected from a human donor with low-grade glioma or glioblastoma, undergoing nonglioma brain surgery, or in good health (not recorded which).

The chain uses TRBV15 and TRBJ2-7; possible D gene TRBD2, 6 bases. Germline assignment: CDR1 LNHNV and CDR2 YYDKDF (reference sequence). This CDR3 region has 14 residues. The germline V and J ends were trimmed by 5 bases and 2 bases, with 13 bases remaining between them. Here the CDR3 reads CATSFGRGPYEQYF. The CDR3 nucleotides read TGTGCCACCAGCTTTGGGCGGGGCCCCTACGAGCAGTACTTC.

There are a few counts of this clonotype. The CDR3 DNA is TGTGCCAGCTACAAAACACAGGGAGCAGATACGCAGTATTTT. Translated: CASYKTQGADTQYF. This rearrangement joins TRBV25-1 to TRBJ2-3, with a weak D call TRBD1 (6 bases). This CDR3 spans 14 amino acids. Germline V lookup: CDR1 MGHDK, CDR2 SYGVNS. V lost 8 bases to trimming and J lost 4 bases, with 16 bases between them.

V usage is TRBV20-1 and J usage is TRBJ2-1, with D unclear. Germline loops: CDR1 DFQATT, CDR2 SNEGSKA (reference sequence). Trimming shortened V by 1 base and J by 8 bases, and 9 bases separated the two germline ends. The CDR3 is 12 residues long. The CDR3 nucleotides read TGCAGTGCTAGAGGGGTAGCCGATGAGCAGTTCTTC. Protein: CSARGVADEQFF.

Regarding this clonotype: A clone one base away is much larger, so this may be a read error. The chain couples TRBV28 to TRBJ2-7; weak D call: TRBD2 (6 bases). Trimming pared 6 bases from V and 0 bases from J, leaving 12 bases between. The CDR3 is 14 amino acids. The germline CDR1 and CDR2 sequences are MDHEN and SYDVKM. This chain's CDR3 is CASRTCGASYEQYF. CDR3 DNA: TGTGCCAGCAGGACCTGCGGGGCCTCCTACGAGCAGTACTTC.

This clonotype was seen many times. V usage is TRBV20-1 and J usage is TRBJ1-5; D is possibly TRBD1 (6 bases). Germline loops: CDR1 DFQATT, CDR2 SNEGSKA (reference sequence). V was trimmed by 0 bases and J by 4 bases, leaving 13 bases between them. The CDR3 spans 15 residues. Written as DNA, the CDR3 is TGCAGTGCTAGAGAAATAGGGCAGGGGAATCAGCCCCAGCATTTT. It yields the protein CSAREIGQGNQPQHF.

The rearrangement uses TRBV12-3 or TRBV12-4 and TRBJ1-5; D perhaps matches TRBD1 (5 bases). The CDR3 totals 15 residues. Trimming left V 5 bases short and J 0 bases short, with 11 bases between. CDR3 nucleotides: TGTGCCAGCAGTACAAGACAGTATAGCAATCAGCCCCAGCATTTT. Translation gives CASSTRQYSNQPQHF.

This clonotype was counted a few times. The rearrangement uses TRBV4-3 and TRBJ1-5; D remains unclear. Germline CDR1 is LGHNA and CDR2 is YSLEER. CDR3 length: 15 residues. Between the trimmed V and J ends, which lost 2 bases and 0 bases, there was a span of 8 bases. CDR3 in DNA: TGCGCCAGCAGCCAAAACTGGGGTAGCAATCAGCCCCAGCATTTT. It codes for CASSQNWGSNQPQHF.

This clonotype occurred many times. The chain has TRBV27 and TRBJ2-7; D unresolved. Between the trimmed V and J ends, which lost 3 bases and 2 bases, there was a span of 14 bases. Germline lookup yields CDR1 MNHEY and CDR2 SMNVEV (reference sequence). The CDR3 has 15 residues. This CDR3 reads CASSLKTPYPYEQYF. The CDR3 coding sequence is TGTGCCAGCAGTTTGAAGACTCCTTACCCCTACGAGCAGTACTTC.

A remark on this clonotype: This could be a read error, since a much larger clone is one nucleotide away. The rearrangement links TRBV20-1 to TRBJ1-1; D might be TRBD1 (5 bases). The CDR3 length is 13 residues. The germline V and J ends were trimmed by 2 bases and 12 bases, with 19 bases remaining between them. Germline loops: CDR1 DFQATT, CDR2 SNEGSKA (reference sequence). CDR3 nucleotides: TGCAGTGCTAGAAATCCTGAGGGGACGAAAACTTTCTTT. Its protein is CSARNPEGTKTFF.

The CDR3 bases are TGTGCCAGTGGTTCACGGGGACAGGCGGAGCCCCAGCATTTT. This gives the protein CASGSRGQAEPQHF. This rearrangement joins TRBV28 to TRBJ1-5; TRBD1 matches 8 bases. V trimming: 9 bases; J trimming: 8 bases; junction bases outside the gene matches: 12. Germline V gene lookup returns CDR1 MDHEN and CDR2 SYDVKM. This CDR3 region has 14 residues. The complete variable domain, with remaining parts taken from reference TRBV28 and TRBJ1-5, reads DVKVTQSSRYLVKRTGEKVFLECVQDMDHENMFWYRQDPGLGLRLIYFSYDVKMKEKGDIPEGYSVSREKKERFSLILESASTNQTSMYLCASGSRGQAEPQHFGDGTRLSIL.

This clonotype was picked up a small number of times. This rearrangement joins TRBV28 to TRBJ2-7; D is perhaps TRBD2 (5 bases). CDR1 MDHEN and CDR2 SYDVKM come from the germline V gene. This CDR3 is built from 14 residues. V was cut by 3 bases and J by 2 bases, with 11 bases left in between. The CDR3 DNA sequence: TGTGCCAGCAGTTTTGTAGCGAGGGCCTACGAGCAGTACTTC. Protein sequence: CASSFVARAYEQYF.

The genes are TRBV2 and TRBJ1-2, with D possibly TRBD1 on 5 matching bases. CDR3 length: 14 residues. Germline V gene lookup returns CDR1 SNHLY and CDR2 FYNNEI. Trimming removed 2 bases from V and 7 bases from J, with 14 bases in between. The CDR3 spells CASSEYLTGGGYTF. The CDR3 DNA follows: TGTGCCAGCAGTGAATATCTTACAGGTGGTGGCTACACCTTC.

This clonotype has ten or more counts. The chain uses TRBV28 and TRBJ2-4, with unresolved D. Per the germline V gene, CDR1 is MDHEN and CDR2 is SYDVKM. The V end was cut by 8 bases, the J end by 5 bases, with 22 bases between. This CDR3 is 16 amino acids long. CDR3 region: CASGLSLVGSQNIQYF. The CDR3 nucleotides are TGTGCCAGCGGGCTGAGTCTGGTAGGATCTCAAAACATTCAGTACTTC.

Comment on this clonotype: A clone one base away is much larger, so this may be a read error. V gene TRBV2 combines with J gene TRBJ2-2, with 9 bases identical to TRBD1. The CDR3 covers 15 residues. With 5 bases clipped from V and 1 base from J, the junction kept 2 bases outside the gene matches. Germline V gene lookup returns CDR1 SNHLY and CDR2 FYNNEI. CDR3 sequence reads: CASSSDRGNTGELFF. DNA of the CDR3: TGTGCCAGCAGTTCGGACAGGGGGAACACCGGGGAGCTGTTTTTT.

The chain joins TRBV29-1 to TRBJ2-3; D might be TRBD1 (5 bases). The end of the DNA fits TRBJ1-5 better, so the J call may be wrong. The CDR3 runs 13 residues. Germline V CDR1 and CDR2: SQVTM, ANQGSEA. The DNA of the CDR3 is TGCAGCGGGCGGGATGGGGGGACGGATACGCAGCATTTT. Translation gives CSGRDGGTDTQHF.

V and J are TRBV4-1 and TRBJ2-7, with TRBD2 identical over 7 bases. CDR3 size: 16 residues. The ends lost 2 bases at V and 7 bases at J; junction bases unmatched: 14. CDR1 and CDR2 from the germline V gene are MGHRA and YSYEKL. The CDR3 region has the DNA TGCGCCAGCAGCCAATTTGGGAGGGGCGTTTCGGGTGAGCAGTACTTC. Residues: CASSQFGRGVSGEQYF.

The V and J genes are TRBV3-1 and TRBJ1-2; a weak D match, TRBD1 (5 bases). V was trimmed by 4 bases and J by 0 bases, leaving 12 bases between them. Germline CDR1 and CDR2: LGHDT and YNNKEL (reference sequence). The CDR3 runs 15 residues. The CDR3 reads CASSPLGGSNYGYTF. Written as DNA, the CDR3 is TGTGCCAGCAGCCCCCTGGGGGGATCTAACTATGGCTACACCTTC. Full variable domain (missing parts from reference TRBV3-1 and TRBJ1-2): DTAVSQTPKYLVTQMGNDKSIKCEQNLGHDTMYWYKQDSKKFLKIMFSYNNKELIINETVPNRFSPKSPDKAHLNLHINSLELGDSAVYFCASSPLGGSNYGYTFGSGTRLTVV.

This clonotype was detected only a few times. This sequence joins TRBV11-2 and TRBJ1-5; the D gene is possibly TRBD1 (6 bases). The CDR3 has 15 residues. Trimming cost V 5 bases and J 1 base, with 12 bases left between them. CDR1 and CDR2 from the germline V gene are SGHAT and FQNNGV. The CDR3 nucleotides read TGTGCCAGCAGCCCTTTTACAGGGAGCAATCAGCCCCAGCATTTT. Translated, it gives CASSPFTGSNQPQHF. The full variable domain, its missing parts supplied by reference TRBV11-2 and TRBJ1-5, is EAGVAQSPRYKIIEKRQSVAFWCNPISGHATLYWYQQILGQGPKLLIQFQNNGVVDDSQLPKDRFSAERLKGVDSTLKIQPAKLEDSAVYLCASSPFTGSNQPQHFGDGTRLSIL.

There are a few counts of this clonotype. The chain links TRBV7-8 to TRBJ2-1; the D gene is possibly TRBD1 (5 bases). This CDR3 region has 13 residues. CDR1 is SGHVS, CDR2 FQNEAQ, per germline. V shed 7 bases and J shed 7 bases, with 14 bases lying between them. CDR3 sequence: CASTPHGANEQFF. CDR3 DNA: TGTGCCAGCACCCCTCATGGGGCGAATGAGCAGTTCTTC.

This clonotype was detected only once. At one of its ends the junction is not consistent with the germline gene, which may arise from a read error. The chain has TRBV28 and TRBJ2-3; perhaps D is TRBD1 or TRBD2 (6 bases each). CDR3 length: 16 amino acids. Germline V gene data show CDR1 as MDHEN and CDR2 as SYDVKM. CDR3 amino acids: CASRARGAGISCEQYF. The DNA of the CDR3 is TGTGCCAGCAGGGCTAGGGGGGCTGGTATCTCCTGCGAGCAGTACTTT.

This clonotype was seen many times. This chain joins TRBV3-1 and TRBJ2-3; the match to TRBD2 covers 12 bases. The V gene's germline CDR1 is LGHDT and CDR2 YNNKEL (reference sequence). The CDR3 has 16 residues. Trimming removed 6 bases from V and 2 bases from J; junction bases left unmatched: 6. The CDR3 loop reads CASSPRTSGDTDTQYF. The CDR3 DNA reads TGTGCCAGCAGTCCGCGGACTAGCGGGGACACAGATACGCAGTATTTT.

The chain links TRBV6-1 to TRBJ2-3; 8 bases align to TRBD2. This CDR3 spans 16 amino acids. The germline V gene encodes CDR1 MNHNS and CDR2 SASEGT. The J segment lost 0 bases and the V segment lost 6 bases, leaving 8 bases of the junction unmatched. The CDR3 here is CASSFGSSGSTDTQYF. The CDR3 DNA follows: TGTGCCAGCAGCTTCGGTTCTAGCGGGAGCACAGATACGCAGTATTTT.

The chain uses TRBV7-9 and TRBJ2-1; 14 nucleotides match TRBD2. V gave up 6 bases and J gave up 10 bases; unmatched junction bases: 14. Germline V gene sequence: CDR1 SEHNR, CDR2 FQNEAQ (reference sequence). This CDR3 spans 17 amino acids. CDR3: CASSSGLAGAPSYEQFF. The CDR3 DNA follows: TGTGCCAGCAGTTCGGGACTAGCGGGAGCCCCATCCTACGAGCAGTTCTTC.

The chain couples TRBV6-1 to TRBJ2-4; 7 nucleotides agree with TRBD2. Germline values: CDR1 MNHNS, CDR2 SASEGT. CDR3 size: 14 residues. V shed 5 bases, J shed 7 bases, and the junction held 8 bases outside the gene matches. The CDR3 region is CASSLWGTNNIQYF. The CDR3 region has the DNA TGTGCCAGCAGTCTTTGGGGGACTAACAACATTCAGTACTTC.

Ten or more counts support this clonotype. The chain has TRBV6-6 and TRBJ1-2; D might be TRBD1 (5 bases). CDR1 and CDR2 from the germline V gene are MNHNY and SVGAGI (reference sequence). The CDR3 length is 15 residues. V shed 2 bases and J shed 7 bases, with 17 bases lying between them. The CDR3 DNA reads as TGTGCCAGCAGTTACGAGGACACTGGTGGGAGTGGCTACACCTTC. It yields the protein CASSYEDTGGSGYTF.

The chain carries TRBV4-2 and TRBJ2-7; D call uncertain. The germline V and J ends were trimmed by 0 bases and 4 bases, with 4 bases remaining between them. The CDR3 runs to 12 residues. CDR1 is LGHNA and CDR2 is YNFKEQ in the germline V gene. As DNA, the CDR3 is TGTGCCAGCAGCCAAGACGCATACGAGCAGTACTTC. Translated, it gives CASSQDAYEQYF.

The chain carries TRBV7-2 and TRBJ2-7; 8 nucleotides align to TRBD1. Germline V gives CDR1 SGHTA, CDR2 FQGNSA. This CDR3 is built from 15 residues. V lost 3 bases and J lost 0; bases outside the gene matches: 4. The CDR3 DNA sequence: TGTGCCAGCAGCTTCCGACAGGGGAACTCCTACGAGCAGTACTTC. This translates into CASSFRQGNSYEQYF.

This clonotype was counted many times. The chain has TRBV28 and TRBJ2-7; D gene ambiguous. The CDR3 length is 11 residues. Trimming stripped 2 bases from V and 6 bases from J, with 5 bases between. Germline V gene sequence: CDR1 MDHEN, CDR2 SYDVKM. CDR3: CASSLVTEQYF. The DNA of the CDR3 is TGTGCCAGCAGTTTAGTAACCGAGCAGTACTTC.

Of note for this clonotype: A read error is possible here, since a much larger clone lies one base away. This chain joins TRBV6-1 and TRBJ2-1, with a tentative D call TRBD2 (6 bases). The CDR3 is 16 amino acids. Germline V gene data show CDR1 as MNHNS and CDR2 as SASEGT. Between the trimmed V and J ends, which lost 6 bases and 3 bases, there was a span of 18 bases. CDR3: CASRPPEVSGYNEQFF. The CDR3 bases are TGTGCCAGCAGACCCCCCGAGGTTAGCGGCTACAATGAGCAGTTCTTC.

The chain joins TRBV15 to TRBJ1-1, with 8 nucleotides matching TRBD1. The V segment lost 3 bases and the J segment 1 base; nucleotides outside the gene matches: 10. The CDR3 length is 17 residues. The V gene's germline CDR1 is LNHNV and CDR2 YYDKDF (reference sequence). In nucleotides, the CDR3 is TGTGCCACCAGCAGTCCATTCACAGGGACAGGGAACACTGAAGCTTTCTTT. This gives the protein CATSSPFTGTGNTEAFF.